This is a list of T cell receptor beta chains from one sample in a study of shared clonotypes between healthy human individuals. Profiling relied on immunoSEQ multiplex PCR, and the TCRdb table lists in-frame clones only, not all of them. Of about 2.3 million clones detected, more than 80% appear once; the ten largest clones hold 0.35% to 0.5%. Material for sequencing was naive CD4+ T cells from PBMCs. The receptor source for this set is a man aged 18 to 30 in good health. Some clones in this sample may be carry-over from other donors' samples. Both conserved end residues are trimmed from each CDR3. The order of the fields is clone size, V gene, CDR3 protein. Clone size is given for some rows only: seen once, a few or many times, or a class if the clone is expanded.

- TRBV4-3 ASSQERGGGLADTQY
- TRBV4-3 ASSQRRAGPGYQETQY
- TRBV5-4 ASSSGTGTRGNTIY
- TRBV5-6 ASSFFTLSYEQY
- TRBV2 ASSRTSGLAKNIQY
- TRBV28 ASSLWDVGNEQF
- TRBV9 ASSQRLAGGDTQY
- TRBV6-6 ASSQQGIEQF
- TRBV5-1 ASSFTQETQY
- TRBV5-1 ASSQLAGFSDTQY
- TRBV5-4 ASSPRDRYSGANVLT
- TRBV7-2 ASSLVGRTTQNTEAF
- TRBV6-5 ASSRLQGPNEKLF
- TRBV7-2 ASSVGAQETQY
few TRBV20-1 SARGNEQY
once TRBV6-1 ASILMTDTGELF
- TRBV7-2 ASSSGKKTDTQY
- TRBV11-2 ASSLGSPNPTGELF
- TRBV2 ASSATGTRATQPQH
- TRBV2 ARRGSGANVLT
- TRBV29-1 SYPPGTAKNIQY
- TRBV28 ASSQIDRYSEAF
- TRBV7-8 ASSLVSYGLVGEQY
- TRBV5-1 ASSLVGTGGPEQY
- TRBV28 ASSLPGALDGYT
- TRBV18 ASSPRTGKNEQF
- TRBV5-1 ASSSATDRGYEQF
few TRBV5-6 ASTARLDEQF
few TRBV9 ASSVGASGRSVETQY
- TRBV2 ASSEAQGLGGYT
once TRBV27 ASSLTPGGEKLF
once TRBV30 AWRGTSGIGEQF
- TRBV19 ASSTTGANEKLF
- TRBV28 ASSGRGGGYSRSYNEQF
once TRBV5-1 ASTQTTSGSGNEQF
- TRBV5-4 ASSLYQGYLSGANVLT
- TRBV5-1 ASSLRGIASYNEQF
- TRBV28 ASSSRPGPSPDTQY
- TRBV27 ASSLSVGTPGEQY
- TRBV10-3 AISESKGLAGVETQY
- TRBV11-1 ASSSGGYGYT
- TRBV6-5 ASSSRYSPLH
- TRBV4-2 ASSRQLAGVYEQY